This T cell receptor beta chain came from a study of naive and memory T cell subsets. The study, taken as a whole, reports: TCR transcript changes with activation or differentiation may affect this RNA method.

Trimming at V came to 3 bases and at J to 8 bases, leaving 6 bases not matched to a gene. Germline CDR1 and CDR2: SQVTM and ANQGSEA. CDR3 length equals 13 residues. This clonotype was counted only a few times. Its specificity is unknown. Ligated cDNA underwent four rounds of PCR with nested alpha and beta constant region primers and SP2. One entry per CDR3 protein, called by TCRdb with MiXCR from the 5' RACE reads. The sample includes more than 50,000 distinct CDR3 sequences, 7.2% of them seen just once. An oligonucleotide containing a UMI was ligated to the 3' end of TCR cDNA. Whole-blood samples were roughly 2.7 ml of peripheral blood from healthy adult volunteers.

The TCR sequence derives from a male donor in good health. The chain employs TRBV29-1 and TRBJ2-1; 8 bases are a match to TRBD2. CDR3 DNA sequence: TGCAGCGTTGATGGCGGGGGGCTTGATGAGCAGTTCTTC. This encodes CSVDGGGLDEQFF.